These T cell receptor beta chains were read from a single sample in a study of T cell changes during pregnancy in multiple sclerosis. Measured with immunoSEQ multiplex PCR; TCRdb has only the in-frame clones, and not every one. The profile covers 91,000 or so clones, with over 85% appearing a single time and 0.99% taken by the ten largest. This specimen was peripheral blood, taken after pregnancy. All receptors come from a female donor with multiple sclerosis, enrolled in a pregnancy study. The CDR3 runs from the conserved cysteine through the conserved F or W. A D gene is named only where the DNA matches it firmly. Not every row has a clone size; where given, it reads once, few, many or a size class.

.,TRBD1,TRBV19,TRBJ1-2,TGTGCCAGTCTGACAGGGTGGAGCGGCTACACCTTC,CASLTGWSGYTF
.,.,TRBV7-2,TRBJ2-1,TGTGCCAGCAGCTTGGCAGGGGTCAATGAGCAGTTCTTC,CASSLAGVNEQFF
.,.,TRBV9,TRBJ2-2,TGTGCCAGCAGCGTAGGTGGGGGACTCTTGACCGGGGAGCTGTTTTTT,CASSVGGGLLTGELFF
.,TRBD2,TRBV28,TRBJ2-5,TGTGCCAGCACTAGGCCGGGACTAGCGGGAGGAGGGGAGACCCAGTACTTC,CASTRPGLAGGGETQYF
.,.,TRBV29-1,TRBJ2-7,TGCAGCGTTGAAACGACAGGGAGGAGTCCCTACGAGCAGTACTTC,CSVETTGRSPYEQYF
.,TRBD1,TRBV7-6,TRBJ2-4,TGTGCCAGCAGCTTAGATTCCCCCGGGACAGGGTACAAAAACATTCAGTACTTC,CASSLDSPGTGYKNIQYF
once,TRBD1,TRBV11-2,TRBJ2-5,TGTGCCAGCAGCTTAGATCGACGGGACAGGGGAGGGGAGACCCAGTACTTC,CASSLDRRDRGGETQYF
.,TRBD1,TRBV5-1,TRBJ2-5,TGCGCCAGCAGGGCCCCCGGGACAGGGAAAGAGACCCAGTACTTC,CASRAPGTGKETQYF
.,TRBD2,TRBV7-9,TRBJ2-2,TGTGCCAGCGTAGCGGGAGGGGAGGACACCGGGGAGCTGTTTTTT,CASVAGGEDTGELFF
.,TRBD1,TRBV7-6,TRBJ1-4,TGTGCCAGCAGCCCAGGACAGGGCATCGAAAAACTGTTTTTT,CASSPGQGIEKLFF
.,.,TRBV28,TRBJ1-5,TGTGCCAGCAGTCTAAGGGGGGGAGGTCAGCCCCAGCATTTT,CASSLRGGGQPQHF
.,.,TRBV14,TRBJ1-1,TGTGCCAGCAGCCAAGTGGTTGGCGGCACTGAAGCTTTCTTT,CASSQVVGGTEAFF
.,.,TRBV7-2,TRBJ2-7,TGTGCCAGCAGCTTCTCTTCCCTCGGGGCCTACGAGCAGTACTTC,CASSFSSLGAYEQYF
.,TRBD1,TRBV30,TRBJ2-7,TGTGCCTGTACCGGGACAGTCTCCTACGAGCAGTACTTC,CACTGTVSYEQYF
.,TRBD2,TRBV2,TRBJ2-7,TGTGCCAGCAGGCTAGCGGGAGCGAGCTCCTACGAGCAGTACTTC,CASRLAGASSYEQYF
.,.,TRBV19,TRBJ1-2,TGTGCCAGTAGTATGGGGAGTGAAGGCTACACCTTC,CASSMGSEGYTF
.,TRBD1,TRBV4-2,TRBJ1-5,TGTGCCAGCAGCGCACTACAGGGGGGATTTAATCAGCCCCAGCATTTT,CASSALQGGFNQPQHF
once,TRBD2,TRBV11-3,TRBJ2-3,TGTGCCAGCAGCTTAGGGTCTAGCGGCCTTTTCGATACGCAGTATTTT,CASSLGSSGLFDTQYF
.,TRBD2,TRBV9,TRBJ2-2,TGTGCCAGCAGCGTGACTAGCGGGCGTCCCACCGGGGAGCTGTTTTTT,CASSVTSGRPTGELFF
.,.,TRBV11-2,TRBJ1-1,TGTGCCAGCAGCTTTTTCAGCACTGAAGCTTTCTTT,CASSFFSTEAFF
.,TRBD2,TRBV5-4,TRBJ2-7,TGTGCCAGCAGCCCGGGACTAGGGACGGCCTACGAGCAGTACTTC,CASSPGLGTAYEQYF
once,.,TRBV5-1,TRBJ1-1,TGCGCCAGCAGCTTGCAGGGATCCACTGAAGCTTTCTTT,CASSLQGSTEAFF
.,.,TRBV4-1,TRBJ2-5,TGCGCCAGCAGCCAAACAGGAGTCTCCCAAGAGACCCAGTACTTC,CASSQTGVSQETQYF
.,.,TRBV6-5,TRBJ1-3,TGTGCCAGCAGCTCGGGGGGACTTGGAAACACCATATATTTT,CASSSGGLGNTIYF
.,.,TRBV7-2,TRBJ2-7,TGTGCCAGCAGCTTAGCGTCCAGGGGGGCAGGCTACGAGCAGTACTTC,CASSLASRGAGYEQYF
.,TRBD1,TRBV7-8,TRBJ1-1,TGTGCCAGCAGCTTAGAGGGGACAGGGTTTCGGGGCACTGAAGCTTTCTTT,CASSLEGTGFRGTEAFF
once,.,TRBV5-4,TRBJ2-7,TGTGCCAGCAGCTTATTTGGGGGAGGAGGATACGAGCAGTACTTC,CASSLFGGGGYEQYF
.,.,TRBV9,TRBJ1-1,TGTGCCAGCAGCACCTCAACAGGGCCGAACACTGAAGCTTTCTTT,CASSTSTGPNTEAFF
.,TRBD2,TRBV11-2,TRBJ2-5,TGTGCCAGCAGCTTCCGGACTAGCGCCCAAGAGACCCAGTACTTC,CASSFRTSAQETQYF
.,TRBD1,TRBV5-1,TRBJ2-3,TGCGCCAGCAGCTTGGACGGGACAGCGGATACGCAGTATTTT,CASSLDGTADTQYF
.,.,TRBV27,TRBJ1-2,TGTGCCAGCAGTTCTCGGCCGGACACTGGATATGGCTACACCTTC,CASSSRPDTGYGYTF
.,TRBD1,TRBV28,TRBJ1-2,TGTGCCAGCAGTTTCATCGGCAGGGACAGAAACTATGGCTACACCTTC,CASSFIGRDRNYGYTF
.,.,TRBV7-3,TRBJ1-2,TGTGCCAGCAGCTTATTAGGGGTTCAGGATGGCTACACCTTC,CASSLLGVQDGYTF
.,.,TRBV27,TRBJ1-1,TGTGCCAGCAGTTTAAGGGGGAACACTGAAGCTTTCTTT,CASSLRGNTEAFF
.,TRBD2,TRBV7-2,TRBJ2-3,TGTGCCAGCAGCTTATTTGGACTAGCGGGAGGCCCCACAGATACGCAGTATTTT,CASSLFGLAGGPTDTQYF
.,TRBD2,TRBV19,TRBJ2-7,TGTGCCAGTGCTAGCGGAATCTACGAGCAGTACTTC,CASASGIYEQYF
.,TRBD2,TRBV30,TRBJ2-1,TGTGCCTGGGCCACAGCGGTCAGGACCCCTCGGGGGGATGAGCAGTTCTTC,CAWATAVRTPRGDEQFF
.,.,TRBV6-1,TRBJ1-1,TGTGCCAGCAGTAAAGGACAGTCCATGAACACTGAAGCTTTCTTT,CASSKGQSMNTEAFF
few,.,TRBV18,TRBJ1-1,TGTGCCAGCTCACCAATCCAGGGGACTGAAGCTTTCTTT,CASSPIQGTEAFF
.,.,TRBV29-1,TRBJ2-7,TGCAGCGCCACGGCGGGCTGGGGAGGCTACGAGCAGTACTTC,CSATAGWGGYEQYF